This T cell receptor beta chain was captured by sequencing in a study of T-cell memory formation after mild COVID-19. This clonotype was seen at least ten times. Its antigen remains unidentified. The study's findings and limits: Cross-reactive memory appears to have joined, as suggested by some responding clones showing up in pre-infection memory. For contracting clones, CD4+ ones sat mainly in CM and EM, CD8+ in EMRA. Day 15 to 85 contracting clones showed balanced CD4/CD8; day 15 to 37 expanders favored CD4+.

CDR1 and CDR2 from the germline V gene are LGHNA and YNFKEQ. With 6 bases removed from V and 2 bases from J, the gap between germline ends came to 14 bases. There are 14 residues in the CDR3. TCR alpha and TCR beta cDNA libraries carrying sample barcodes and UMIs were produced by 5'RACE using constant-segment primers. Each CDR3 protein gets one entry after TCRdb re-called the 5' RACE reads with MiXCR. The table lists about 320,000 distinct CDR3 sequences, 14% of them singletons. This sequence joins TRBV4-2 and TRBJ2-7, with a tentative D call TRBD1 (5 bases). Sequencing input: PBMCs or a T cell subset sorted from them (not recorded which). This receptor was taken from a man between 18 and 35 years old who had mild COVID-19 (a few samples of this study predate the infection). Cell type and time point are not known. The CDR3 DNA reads TGTGCCAGCAGTCACGCAGGGAAACCCTACGAGCAGTACTTC. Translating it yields CASSHAGKPYEQYF.